The 21 T cell receptor beta chains listed next were all sequenced from one sample in a study of T-cell reconstitution after alpha-beta-depleted transplantation in children. Molecular barcoding with unique molecular identifiers was used for the TCRbeta library. TCRdb fed the PCR reads into MiXCR, producing one record per CDR3 protein. The repertoire holds around 680,000 distinct CDR3 sequences, with 16% as singletons. The starting material was PBMCs from the stem cell graft donor, obtained from the stem cell graft. Receptors originate from a human donor who donated a stem cell graft to a child with acute myeloid leukemia.

The J gene is TRBJ2-5, the V gene TRBV5-1; TRBD2 might be the D (6 bases). Deletions cut 7 bases from V and 6 bases from J, with 19 bases between. Germline V gene sequence: CDR1 SGHRS, CDR2 YFSETQ. This CDR3 comprises 14 residues. The DNA of the CDR3 is TGCGCCAGCCGCCACGGGACTGCTAGAAAGACCCAGTACTTC. Translated: CASRHGTARKTQYF.

In this sample, this clonotype turned up a few times. V and J are TRBV9 and TRBJ2-2, with D possibly matching TRBD1 (6 bases). The CDR3 runs to 15 residues. Germline V lookup: CDR1 SGDLS, CDR2 YYNGEE. Trimming removed 5 bases from V and 0 bases from J, with 11 bases in between. CDR3 in DNA: TGTGCCAGCAGTACAGGGATCGCGAACACCGGGGAGCTGTTTTTT. This translates into CASSTGIANTGELFF.

This clonotype turned up a few times. The chain is built from TRBV20-1 and TRBJ1-2, with D possibly TRBD1 on 6 matching bases. Germline values: CDR1 DFQATT, CDR2 SNEGSKA (reference sequence). V lost 1 base, J lost 1 base, and 25 bases lay in between. The CDR3 contains 19 residues. In DNA, the CDR3 is TGCAGTGCTAGAGGTCCCGGGACATCGAACGTCCGCCTTAACTATGGCTACACCTTC. Its protein is CSARGPGTSNVRLNYGYTF.

This clonotype was seen a handful of times. The CDR3 sequence: CASSHDRGGTGELFF. For the CDR3, the DNA is TGTGCCAGCAGCCACGACAGGGGAGGGACCGGGGAGCTGTTTTTT. J is TRBJ2-2 and V is TRBV6-2 or TRBV6-3; TRBD1 might be the D (8 bases). Germline CDR1 is MNHEY and CDR2 is SVGEGT. Deletions cut 6 bases from V and 5 bases from J, with 16 bases between. This CDR3 spans 15 amino acids.

This clonotype was counted ten times or more. This sequence joins TRBV20-1 and TRBJ2-7, with D maybe TRBD1 (5 bases). CDR3 size: 14 residues. With 4 bases removed from V and 2 bases from J, the gap between germline ends came to 15 bases. Looked up from germline, CDR1 is DFQATT and CDR2 is SNEGSKA (reference sequence). The chain's CDR3 is CSATERKGTYEQYF. The CDR3 DNA is TGCAGTGCTACAGAACGAAAGGGGACCTACGAGCAGTACTTC.

The chain combines TRBV7-2 with TRBJ1-1; TRBD1 might be the D (5 bases). Trimming took 2 bases from V and 4 from J, leaving 14 bases between them. The CDR3 length is 15 residues. The germline V gene has CDR1 SGHTA and CDR2 FQGNSA. CDR3 sequence: CASSLSGGRGTEAFF. Here the CDR3 DNA reads TGTGCCAGCAGCTTATCTGGGGGTAGGGGCACTGAAGCTTTCTTT.

This clonotype was recorded many times. The chain combines TRBV27 with TRBJ1-2; D is perhaps TRBD1 (6 bases). Germline V gene lookup returns CDR1 MNHEY and CDR2 SMNVEV (reference sequence). There are 15 residues in the CDR3. V gave up 3 bases and J gave up 4 bases, with 15 bases separating them. The CDR3 loop is CASSFVQGASYGYTF. The CDR3 coding sequence is TGTGCCAGCAGTTTCGTACAGGGTGCCTCCTATGGCTACACCTTC.

The chain links TRBV10-3 to TRBJ2-3, with TRBD2 identical over 11 bases. The CDR3 runs to 13 residues. V lost 8 bases to trimming and J lost 6 bases; unmatched junction nucleotides: 4. Per the germline V gene, CDR1 is ENHRY and CDR2 is SYGVKD. Here the CDR3 reads CAILAGGADTQYF. The CDR3 coding sequence is TGTGCCATCTTAGCGGGGGGGGCTGATACGCAGTATTTT.

This clonotype was observed many times. The chain is built from TRBV6-5 and TRBJ2-7; perhaps TRBD1 as D (5 bases). The CDR3 sequence is 12 residues long. Deletions cut 2 bases from V and 4 bases from J, with 6 bases between. Germline CDR1 MNHEY, CDR2 SVGAGI. The CDR3 DNA reads as TGTGCCAGCAGTTACGCAGGGTACGAGCAGTACTTC. It translates to CASSYAGYEQYF.

At least ten counts were recorded for this clonotype. The chain has TRBV20-1 and TRBJ2-5; 7 nucleotides align to TRBD1. This CDR3 is built from 13 residues. Unmatched junction bases numbered 2, after V lost 3 bases and J lost 1 base. From germline, CDR1 is DFQATT and CDR2 SNEGSKA (reference sequence). The CDR3 DNA is TGCAGTGCTAGGACAGGGCTCCAAGAGACCCAGTACTTC. This translates into CSARTGLQETQYF.

This clonotype was found many times. The chain recombines TRBV20-1 with TRBJ2-5; perhaps TRBD1 as D (5 bases). The germline CDR1 and CDR2 sequences are DFQATT and SNEGSKA (reference sequence). Trimming shortened V by 4 bases and J by 3 bases, and 9 bases separated the two germline ends. The CDR3 totals 12 residues. The chain's CDR3 is CSATPTEETQYF. Written as DNA, the CDR3 is TGCAGTGCTACGCCGACAGAAGAGACCCAGTACTTC.

As concerns this clonotype: A much bigger clone sits one base away, suggesting this may be a read error. V and J are TRBV20-1 and TRBJ2-7, with D unclear. CDR1 is DFQATT and CDR2 is SNEGSKA in the germline V gene (reference sequence). Trimming left V 6 bases short and J 2 bases short, with 14 bases between. The CDR3 is 13 amino acids. The CDR3 bases are TGCAGTGCAATCGGACGGCGAACCTACGAGCAGTACTTC. It specifies CSAIGRRTYEQYF.

This clonotype came up many times. Here the CDR3 reads CASSPIIGQYGQGFDGYTF. DNA of the CDR3: TGTGCCAGCAGCCCAATTATAGGGCAATATGGACAGGGATTTGATGGCTACACCTTC. This chain uses TRBV7-6 with TRBJ1-2, with TRBD1 matching over 8 bases. Germline CDR1 reads SGHVS; CDR2 reads FNYEAQ. The CDR3 is 19 amino acids. The trim removed 5 bases at V and 6 bases at J, leaving 23 bases unmatched.

This clonotype has just one count. This chain links TRBV9 with TRBJ1-4; D ambiguous. V lost 2 bases, J lost 6 bases, and 11 bases lay in between. Germline V gives CDR1 SGDLS, CDR2 YYNGEE. The CDR3 length is 14 residues. The CDR3 region is CASSVGPAHEKLFF. CDR3 DNA sequence: TGTGCCAGCAGCGTGGGTCCAGCCCATGAAAAACTGTTTTTT.

This clonotype showed up many times. This chain uses TRBV6-1 with TRBJ1-6; the D gene is possibly TRBD1 (5 bases). Germline V gene sequence: CDR1 MNHNS, CDR2 SASEGT. Between the trimmed V and J ends, which lost 6 bases and 6 bases, there was a span of 15 bases. The CDR3 consists of 15 residues. Here the CDR3 DNA reads TGTGCCAGCAGCCTAGGGACGGCTGTTAATTCACCCCTCCACTTT. Protein: CASSLGTAVNSPLHF.

The gene calls are TRBV24-1 and TRBJ2-4; the D is unclear. The CDR3 loop spans 9 amino acids. Trimming removed 12 bases at V and 9 bases at J, with 8 bases between. Germline lookup yields CDR1 KGHDR and CDR2 SFDVKD. The CDR3 here is CAFIAIQYF. The CDR3 DNA follows: TGTGCCTTCATCGCCATTCAGTACTTC.

This clonotype was detected only a few times. The chain links TRBV12-3 or TRBV12-4 to TRBJ2-5, with TRBD2 identical over 8 bases. V was pared by 4 bases and J by 5 bases, with 3 bases of the junction left unmatched. The CDR3 extends over 13 amino acids. The CDR3 reads CASSSRGAETQYF. CDR3 DNA: TGTGCCAGCAGTTCGCGGGGGGCCGAGACCCAGTACTTC.

The V call is TRBV7-2, the J call TRBJ1-1; maybe TRBD1 (6 bases). CDR1 and CDR2 (germline): SGHTA, FQGNSA. The CDR3 contains 16 residues. Trimming left V 1 base short and J 2 bases short, with 14 bases between. CDR3 sequence (DNA): TGTGCCAGCAGCTTAGGGCCGGGGGGGCTTAACACTGAAGCTTTCTTT. Protein: CASSLGPGGLNTEAFF.

The table lists this clonotype with a few counts. The genes are TRBV27 and TRBJ1-1, with 7 bases fitting TRBD1. The germline V gene has CDR1 MNHEY and CDR2 SMNVEV (reference sequence). The CDR3 runs to 12 residues. Germline trimming cut 9 bases from V and 1 base from J; bases unmatched to any gene: 2. CDR3 in amino acids: CASTGANTEAFF. The CDR3 DNA sequence: TGTGCCAGTACAGGGGCGAACACTGAAGCTTTCTTT.

The chain is built from TRBV28 and TRBJ1-5; D may be TRBD1 (5 bases). The CDR3 runs to 15 residues. Germline values: CDR1 MDHEN, CDR2 SYDVKM. V dropped 6 bases and J dropped 5 bases, with 17 bases sitting between them. The CDR3: CASSLQPGRHQPQHF. Written as DNA, the CDR3 is TGTGCCAGCAGCCTGCAACCAGGGAGGCATCAGCCCCAGCATTTT.

Ten or more counts support this clonotype. CDR3 region: CSANGLGGEQYF. Here the CDR3 DNA reads TGCAGTGCTAACGGCTTGGGGGGCGAGCAGTACTTC. The rearrangement uses TRBV20-1 and TRBJ2-7; possibly TRBD2 for D (6 bases). There are 12 residues in the CDR3. Trimming removed 4 bases at V and 6 bases at J, with 13 bases between. Germline V gene data show CDR1 as DFQATT and CDR2 as SNEGSKA (reference sequence).